This paragraph covers one TCR beta chain sequence. Its cognate antigen is unknown. The Oncomine TCR Beta short-read assay sequenced DNA from cultured CD4+ T cells. TCRdb re-derived calls from the PCR reads in MiXCR, one entry per CDR3 protein. This sample has approximately 12,000 distinct CDR3 sequences, with roughly half found just once. This entry is derived from a study of vaccination and CD4 T cells after COVID-19. The CDR3 spans 15 residues. Germline CDR1 and CDR2: MNHNS and SASEGT. V lost 11 bases to trimming and J lost 3 bases; unmatched junction nucleotides: 16. Treatment specified: roughly 11-day PBMC culture with coronavirus spike peptide pools or control peptides (ViraFEST assay). ViraFEST relied on peptide pools to expand antigen-specific T cells; the TCRs were sequenced afterward. Cells were cultured for less than eleven days, and then CD4+ T cells were isolated by negative selection.

V usage is TRBV6-1 and J usage is TRBJ2-7; 7 nucleotides agree with TRBD2. The clonotype originates from a human donor who had recovered from COVID-19. Material for sequencing was CD4+ T cells from blood, cultured in vitro. CDR3 residues: CASQPTWRENYEQYF. DNA of the CDR3: TGTGCCTCCCAACCCACCTGGCGGGAGAACTACGAGCAGTACTTC.